The rows below give T cell receptor beta chains drawn from one sample of a study of T-cell memory formation after mild COVID-19. One entry per CDR3 protein results from TCRdb running MiXCR on the 5' RACE reads. The data hold hundreds of thousands of distinct CDR3 sequences, with 7.5% to 9.5% observed a single time. The source material was PBMCs or a T cell subset sorted from them (not recorded which). These receptors originate from a man between 18 and 29 years old who had mild COVID-19 (a few samples of this study predate the infection). Cell type and time point are not known. CDR3s include the opening cysteine and the closing phenylalanine or tryptophan. The size field is filled for only some rows; it gives once, few, many or a size class.

v_call	j_call	clone_size	cdr3_aa
TRBV7-3	TRBJ2-1	few	CASSLRLAGGNEQFF
TRBV3-1	TRBJ2-7	many	CASSQDRGDSYEQYF
TRBV12-3/TRBV12-4	TRBJ2-1	.	CASSFSGGLNEQFF
TRBV4-3	TRBJ2-5	.	CASSPRAASGETQYF
TRBV12-3/TRBV12-4	TRBJ1-5	once	CASGPRQGFHSNQPQHF
TRBV12-3/TRBV12-4	TRBJ2-6	.	CASSLRPGQDLSGANVLTF
TRBV29-1	TRBJ2-1	.	CSLTQGRQTRRNEQFF
TRBV6-2/TRBV6-3	TRBJ1-1	few	CASRGYTEAFF
TRBV5-1	TRBJ2-2	many	CASSLVWAGGELFF
TRBV5-6	TRBJ1-4	.	CASSFGTGWEKLFF
TRBV20-1	TRBJ2-7	.	CSARGSGRPYEQYF
TRBV7-2	TRBJ2-3	.	CASSPARLARRADTQYF
TRBV12-3/TRBV12-4	TRBJ2-7	.	CASSHDSSYEQYF
TRBV7-2	TRBJ2-6	.	CASSFTPSGANVLTF
TRBV10-3	TRBJ1-6	.	CAIRPGQGDREPLHF
TRBV11-2	TRBJ1-6	few	CASSLKAGSNSPLHF
TRBV29-1	TRBJ1-4	.	CSGRTGGGEKLFF
TRBV6-2/TRBV6-3	TRBJ2-3	few	CAATRTDTDTQYF
TRBV12-3/TRBV12-4	TRBJ1-1	.	CASTKDLGSTEAFF
TRBV12-3/TRBV12-4	TRBJ1-3	few	CASSWPGDSGNTIYF
TRBV6-1	TRBJ1-4	few	CASSESGASGEKLFF
TRBV9	TRBJ2-5	few	CASSVEGGAETQYF
TRBV20-1	TRBJ2-1	.	CSARDTYSYNEQFF
TRBV4-3	TRBJ2-5	many	CASSRVGPRGGQETQYF
TRBV24-1	TRBJ2-5	.	CATSPSVTETQYF
TRBV15	TRBJ2-3	few	CATSMSGADTQYF
TRBV20-1	TRBJ1-5	.	CSATGQAYNQPQHF
TRBV13	TRBJ2-3	few	CASSQKVSGGTDTQYF
TRBV25-1	TRBJ1-1	.	CASTTGGRTEAFF
TRBV14	TRBJ1-2	.	CASSDRGGNGYTF
TRBV7-3	TRBJ2-5	many	CASSLGTSTGAEETQYF
TRBV6-4	TRBJ2-2	few	CASSPGTEDTGELFF
TRBV4-3	TRBJ2-2	.	CASSQEQGANTGELFF
TRBV5-1	TRBJ2-3	few	CASSLGYGGVNTDTQYF
TRBV4-1	TRBJ1-6	few	CASSQFQDGSGSPLHF
TRBV29-1	TRBJ2-2	many	CSVHLNGELFF
TRBV28	TRBJ2-1	medium-sized	CASSLSGGNEQFF
TRBV3-1	TRBJ2-2	many	CASSQVSSAGELFF
TRBV5-1	TRBJ2-3	.	CASSGTGTSTDTQYF
TRBV9	TRBJ2-3	.	CASSVMSSPDTQYF
TRBV7-7	TRBJ2-2	many	CASSRRSDREVTGELFF
TRBV7-2	TRBJ1-1	.	CASSPRLGYRTEAFF
TRBV5-6	TRBJ2-3	few	CASSPTRIDTQYF
TRBV2	TRBJ1-6	.	CASSYDTPGSPLHF
TRBV7-2	TRBJ2-5	.	CASSPARETQYF
TRBV27	TRBJ2-2	.	CASAFSTGELFF
TRBV6-2/TRBV6-3	TRBJ1-5	.	CASGPGQPQHF
TRBV7-3	TRBJ2-7	many	CASRSEGSEQYF
TRBV7-2	TRBJ1-1	many	CASSYGGLNTEAFF
TRBV5-1	TRBJ2-5	few	CASSLSGTGYQETQYF
TRBV7-9	TRBJ1-3	few	CASSSAIGNTIYF
TRBV18	TRBJ1-1	.	CASSPSGRQNTEAFF
TRBV12-3/TRBV12-4	TRBJ2-5	few	CASGVVQETQYF
TRBV6-2/TRBV6-3	TRBJ1-5	.	CASSHTVGGPRGNQPQHF